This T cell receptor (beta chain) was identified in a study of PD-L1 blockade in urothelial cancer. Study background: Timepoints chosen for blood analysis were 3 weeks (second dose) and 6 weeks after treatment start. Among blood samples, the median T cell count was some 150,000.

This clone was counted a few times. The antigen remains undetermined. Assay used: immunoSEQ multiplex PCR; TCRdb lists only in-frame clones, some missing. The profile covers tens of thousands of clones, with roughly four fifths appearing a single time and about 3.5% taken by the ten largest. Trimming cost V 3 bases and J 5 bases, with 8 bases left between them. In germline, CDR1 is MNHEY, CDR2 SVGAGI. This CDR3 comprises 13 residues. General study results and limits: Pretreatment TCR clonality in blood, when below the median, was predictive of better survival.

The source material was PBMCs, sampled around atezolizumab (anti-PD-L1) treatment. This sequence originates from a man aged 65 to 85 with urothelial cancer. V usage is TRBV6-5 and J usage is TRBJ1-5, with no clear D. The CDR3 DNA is TGTGCCAGCAGTTATGAGGCAGATCAGCCCCAGCATTTT. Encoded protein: CASSYEADQPQHF.